Following are 23 T cell receptor beta chains from one sample sequenced in a study of blood T cell repertoires in COVID-19. Sequencing used immunoSEQ multiplex PCR; TCRdb keeps in-frame clones, though not all of them. The repertoire holds 150,000 to 200,000 clones, with roughly 86% as singletons. The sequenced sample was peripheral blood. The receptor source for this set is a man aged 70 or older with acute or convalescent COVID-19.

V gene TRBV7-9 combines with J gene TRBJ1-2, with D perhaps TRBD1 (6 bases). Trimming removed 5 bases at V and 8 bases at J, with 15 bases between. The CDR3 is 13 residues long. Looked up from germline, CDR1 is SEHNR and CDR2 is FQNEAQ (reference sequence). In nucleotides, the CDR3 is TGTGCCAGCAGCGACCTACACAGGGAGGGCTACACCTTC. Protein: CASSDLHREGYTF. The variable domain in full, with the rest retrieved from reference TRBV7-9 and TRBJ1-2, is DTGVSQNPRHKITKRGQNVTFRCDPISEHNRLYWYRQTLGQGPEFLTYFQNEAQLEKSRLLSDRFSAERPKGSFSTLEIQRTEQGDSAMYLCASSDLHREGYTFGSGTRLTVV.

The rearrangement joins TRBV19 to TRBJ2-5; 15 nucleotides match TRBD2. The germline CDR1 and CDR2 sequences are LNHDA and SQIVND (reference sequence). J was trimmed by 7 bases and V by 5 bases; bases with no gene match: 8. The CDR3 length is 16 residues. CDR3 nucleotides: TGTGCCAGTAGTCCTCGGACTAGCGGGGGGGTCGGGACCCAGTACTTC. Translation gives CASSPRTSGGVGTQYF.

The rearrangement uses TRBV5-1 and TRBJ2-3, with 7 bases identical to TRBD2. The CDR3 length is 14 residues. The V and J ends lost 4 bases and 6 bases, in that order; junction bases with no gene match: 8. The germline V gene has CDR1 SGHRS and CDR2 YFSETQ. In DNA form, the CDR3 reads TGCGCCAGCAGCCGGAGACTAGCAACGGATACGCAGTATTTT. Its protein is CASSRRLATDTQYF.

A note on this clone: Germline is not matched at one junction end, which may reflect a read error. This chain joins TRBV28 and TRBJ2-7; D is ambiguous. CDR1 is MDHEN and CDR2 is SYDVKM in the germline V gene. The CDR3 length is 11 residues. As DNA, the CDR3 is TGTGCCAGCAACTTGAACGCGGCGGATTCGTTC. This sequence encodes CASNLNAADSF.

A single count supports this clone. The gene calls are TRBV19 and TRBJ2-2; D gene uncertain. Germline V gene sequence: CDR1 LNHDA, CDR2 SQIVND (reference sequence). V gave up 3 bases and J gave up 8 bases, with 10 bases separating them. The CDR3 contains 13 residues. The CDR3 DNA reads TGTGCCAGTAGTATGCTACTGACTGGGGAGCTGTTTTTT. It yields the protein CASSMLLTGELFF.

The chain joins TRBV7-2 to TRBJ2-5; 8 nucleotides align to TRBD1. The CDR3 is 15 amino acids. The germline gives CDR1 SGHTA, CDR2 FQGNSA. The V segment lost 2 bases and the J segment 4 bases; nucleotides outside the gene matches: 6. The CDR3: CASSLFQGAGETQYF. CDR3 DNA: TGTGCCAGCAGCTTATTCCAGGGGGCGGGAGAGACCCAGTACTTC.

This chain connects TRBV11-1 to TRBJ2-7, with TRBD1 as a possible D gene (6 bases). The CDR3 is made up of 14 amino acids. Looked up from germline, CDR1 is SGHAT and CDR2 is FQDESV (reference sequence). V was trimmed by 2 bases and J by 2 bases, leaving 10 bases between them. CDR3 nucleotides: TGTGCCAGCAGCTTATCTACAGGGCCCTACGAGCAGTACTTC. Translating gives CASSLSTGPYEQYF.

This clone was counted once. The V gene is TRBV25-1, the J gene TRBJ2-3; no clear D gene. The CDR3 sequence is 12 residues long. Between the trimmed V and J ends, which lost 9 bases and 4 bases, there was a span of 11 bases. The V gene's germline CDR1 is MGHDK and CDR2 SYGVNS. The CDR3 DNA is TGTGCCAGTAGAGGTGCTTCAGATACGCAGTATTTT. This codes for CASRGASDTQYF.

The chain uses TRBV2 and TRBJ2-2, with 7 bases aligning to TRBD2. This CDR3 has 14 amino acids. Trimming at V came to 8 bases and at J to 4 bases, leaving 7 bases not matched to a gene. CDR1 and CDR2 from the germline V gene are SNHLY and FYNNEI. The CDR3 loop is CASRRRESTGELFF. The CDR3 bases are TGTGCCAGCCGTCGGCGGGAGAGCACCGGGGAGCTGTTTTTT.

This clone was detected only a few times. As DNA, the CDR3 is TGTGCCAGCAGCTTAGTAGGGACAGCCAATGAGCAGTTCTTC. It codes for CASSLVGTANEQFF. The rearrangement links TRBV7-9 to TRBJ2-1; TRBD1 agrees at 7 bases. Germline CDR1 reads SEHNR; CDR2 reads FQNEAQ (reference sequence). Losses at the gene ends were 1 base for V and 6 bases for J; bases not matched to a gene: 3. The CDR3 sequence is 14 residues long.

This chain links TRBV7-3 with TRBJ2-1, with D possibly TRBD2 on 5 matching bases. V dropped 1 base and J dropped 0 bases, with 7 bases sitting between them. This CDR3 region has 15 residues. Per the germline V gene, CDR1 is SGHTA and CDR2 is FQGTGA. The CDR3, as DNA: TGTGCCAGCAGCTTAAGTGGACTCTCCTACAATGAGCAGTTCTTC. Its translation is CASSLSGLSYNEQFF.

This clone was picked up one time. V usage is TRBV4-1 and J usage is TRBJ1-6; no definite D call. The CDR3 covers 13 residues. Germline loops: CDR1 MGHRA, CDR2 YSYEKL. The V end lost 0 bases, the J end lost 9 bases, and 6 bases lay between the germline ends. The CDR3 DNA sequence: TGCGCCAGCAGCCAAGATCGTCGTTCACCCCTCCACTTT. It specifies CASSQDRRSPLHF.

J is TRBJ2-5 and V is TRBV28; D remains unclear. Germline CDR1 is MDHEN and CDR2 is SYDVKM. Deletions cut 4 bases from V and 5 bases from J, with 5 bases between. This CDR3 spans 11 amino acids. CDR3 in DNA: TGTGCCAGCAGTTCACGGGAGACCCAGTACTTC. It is translated as CASSSRETQYF.

This clone was observed a handful of times. The V gene is TRBV19, the J gene TRBJ2-2, with D possibly being TRBD1 (7 bases). The V and J ends lost 10 bases and 3 bases respectively, with 18 bases between them. Germline CDR1 LNHDA, CDR2 SQIVND (reference sequence). The CDR3 loop spans 15 amino acids. The CDR3 nucleotides read TGTGCCACAGGGGGAAGGGGGGAGGACACCGGGGAGCTGTTTTTT. Its protein is CATGGRGEDTGELFF.

J is TRBJ1-6 and V is TRBV10-3; D is perhaps TRBD1 (5 bases). Trimming stripped 8 bases from V and 4 bases from J, with 9 bases between. CDR1 is ENHRY, CDR2 SYGVKD, per germline. This CDR3 has 13 amino acids. CDR3 in DNA: TGTGCCATCGGGGGGGGGTATAATTCACCCCTCCACTTT. Its protein is CAIGGGYNSPLHF.

This chain links TRBV5-5 with TRBJ2-1; the D gene is possibly TRBD1 (5 bases). The ends were cut back, 2 bases at V and 8 bases at J, with 11 bases in the middle. Per germline, CDR1 SGHKS and CDR2 YYEKEE (reference sequence). The CDR3 is 13 residues long. The CDR3 DNA is TGTGCCAGCAGCTTCCCAGGGCTCCATGAGCAGTTCTTC. Its protein product is CASSFPGLHEQFF.

The J gene is TRBJ1-2, the V gene TRBV28; D gene uncertain. V shed 3 bases and J shed 4 bases, with 12 bases lying between them. CDR3 length: 14 residues. Looked up from germline, CDR1 is MDHEN and CDR2 is SYDVKM. CDR3 in DNA: TGTGCCAGCAGTTTCGCGGTGATCGGCTATGGCTACACCTTC. It translates to CASSFAVIGYGYTF.

The V call is TRBV29-1, the J call TRBJ2-3; a weak D match, TRBD2 (5 bases). V was shortened by 4 bases and J by 2 bases, with 19 bases between the two germline ends. CDR1 is SQVTM and CDR2 is ANQGSEA in the germline V gene. This CDR3 is built from 16 residues. The CDR3 nucleotides are TGCAGCGTTGGCCTTCGGGATGTCGGACTCACAGATACGCAGTATTTT. Protein: CSVGLRDVGLTDTQYF.

This rearrangement joins TRBV6-5 to TRBJ1-2, with 8 bases aligning to TRBD1. The CDR3 is 14 residues long. The germline CDR1 and CDR2 sequences are MNHEY and SVGAGI. With 5 bases clipped from V and 6 bases from J, the junction kept 8 bases outside the gene matches. CDR3 bases: TGTGCCAGCAGTACCAGGGGGCGGTTGAATGGCTACACCTTC. Protein product: CASSTRGRLNGYTF.

This clone has just one count. The chain carries TRBV6-5 and TRBJ2-7, with 12 bases lining up with TRBD1. V dropped 6 bases and J dropped 4; count of bases not matched to a gene: 7. The CDR3 contains 15 residues. Germline CDR1 MNHEY, CDR2 SVGAGI. CDR3 sequence reads: CASSRPGQGAYEQYF. CDR3 sequence (DNA): TGTGCCAGCAGCCGTCCGGGACAGGGGGCTTACGAGCAGTACTTC.

DNA for the CDR3: TGTGCCAGCAGCCCGGGACAGAGCCATCAGCCCCAGCATTTT. Residues: CASSPGQSHQPQHF. The V call is TRBV28, the J call TRBJ1-5, with 7 bases aligning to TRBD1. V shed 6 bases, J shed 5 bases, and the junction held 7 bases outside the gene matches. The germline V gene encodes CDR1 MDHEN and CDR2 SYDVKM. The CDR3 spans 14 residues.

The rearrangement uses TRBV28 and TRBJ1-4; the match to TRBD1 covers 8 bases. V was clipped by 6 bases and J by 4 bases; unmatched bases: 7. The CDR3 totals 15 residues. Per germline, CDR1 MDHEN and CDR2 SYDVKM. The CDR3, as DNA: TGTGCCAGCAGGGCTCAGGGGGCGGGTAATGAAAAACTGTTTTTT. Translated: CASRAQGAGNEKLFF. Full variable domain (remainder filled in from reference TRBV28 and TRBJ1-4): DVKVTQSSRYLVKRTGEKVFLECVQDMDHENMFWYRQDPGLGLRLIYFSYDVKMKEKGDIPEGYSVSREKKERFSLILESASTNQTSMYLCASRAQGAGNEKLFFGSGTQLSVL.

This clone was found once. V and J are TRBV5-4 and TRBJ2-7, with 10 bases lining up with TRBD2. The CDR3 spans 15 residues. Trimming removed 3 bases from V and 4 bases from J; junction bases left unmatched: 7. From germline, CDR1 is SGHNT and CDR2 YYREEE (reference sequence). The CDR3 is CASSSPAGGRYEQYF. The CDR3 DNA is TGTGCCAGCAGCTCCCCAGCGGGAGGGAGATACGAGCAGTACTTC.